A selection of T cell receptor beta chains follows, all from one sample in a study of blood T cell repertoires in COVID-19. The method was immunoSEQ multiplex PCR; TCRdb's version includes in-frame clones alone and lacks a portion of them. The sample has about 180,000 clones; 70% to 80% are singletons. The specimen was PBMCs or T cells enriched from blood (not recorded which). Source of these receptors: a woman between 45 and 60 years old who had recovered from COVID-19. Both conserved end residues are part of each CDR3. D genes are given only for firm matches. Clone size appears in some rows only: once, few, many, or a class for an expanded clone.

abundance: few; j_gene: TRBJ2-5; v_gene: TRBV30; d_gene: TRBD2; CDR3nt: TGTGCCTGGAGCCCGCGGGGGGAACAAGAGACCCAGTACTTC; CDR3aa: CAWSPRGEQETQYF
abundance: -; j_gene: TRBJ1-1; v_gene: TRBV21-1; d_gene: -; CDR3nt: TGTGCCAGCCGCCCCTTGAGGGGGGGCGTTAACACTGAAGCTTTCTTT; CDR3aa: CASRPLRGGVNTEAFF
abundance: -; j_gene: TRBJ1-3; v_gene: TRBV18; d_gene: TRBD1; CDR3nt: TGTGCCAGCTCGCCTAACGGACAGGGGGCTGGAAACACCATATATTTT; CDR3aa: CASSPNGQGAGNTIYF
abundance: -; j_gene: TRBJ1-5; v_gene: TRBV10-1; d_gene: TRBD1; CDR3nt: TGCGCCAGCAGACGACAGGGAAAGCCCTCAAGGGAGTGGCAGCCCCAGCATTTT; CDR3aa: CASRRQGKPSREWQPQHF
abundance: -; j_gene: TRBJ1-5; v_gene: TRBV5-1; d_gene: -; CDR3nt: TGCGCCAGCAGCTTGAGCCGGAATCAGCCCCAGCATTTT; CDR3aa: CASSLSRNQPQHF
abundance: many; j_gene: TRBJ2-2; v_gene: TRBV6-4; d_gene: -; CDR3nt: TGTGCCAGCAGAGAAATAGCGAACACCGGGGAGCTGTTTTTT; CDR3aa: CASREIANTGELFF
abundance: -; j_gene: TRBJ1-2; v_gene: TRBV5-1; d_gene: -; CDR3nt: TGCGCCAGCAGCTTGGCGGGGGGCTGGGAAGGCTACACCTTC; CDR3aa: CASSLAGGWEGYTF
abundance: few; j_gene: TRBJ2-1; v_gene: TRBV15; d_gene: -; CDR3nt: TGTGCCACCAGCAGAGCTAGACAGTTCGCACAGCCCCTCTACAATGAGCAGTTCTTC; CDR3aa: CATSRARQFAQPLYNEQFF
abundance: -; j_gene: TRBJ1-2; v_gene: TRBV28; d_gene: TRBD1; CDR3nt: TGTGCCAGCGACAGGGGGGCTAACTATGGCTACACCTTC; CDR3aa: CASDRGANYGYTF
abundance: -; j_gene: TRBJ1-5; v_gene: TRBV10-1; d_gene: -; CDR3nt: TGCGCCAGCAGTGAGTCCCCCGATCAGCCCCAGCATTTT; CDR3aa: CASSESPDQPQHF
abundance: -; j_gene: TRBJ2-7; v_gene: TRBV25-1; d_gene: -; CDR3nt: TGTGCCAGCAGTCTACAGGGTTCGTACGAGCAGTACTTC; CDR3aa: CASSLQGSYEQYF
abundance: -; j_gene: TRBJ2-7; v_gene: TRBV6-5; d_gene: -; CDR3nt: TGTGCCAGCTCGGCCAGCCGATCTCTCCGGGGCGAGCAGTACTTC; CDR3aa: CASSASRSLRGEQYF
abundance: once; j_gene: TRBJ1-2; v_gene: TRBV7-9; d_gene: TRBD1; CDR3nt: TGTGCCAGCAGCTCAACAGGGGGATTGGGGTATGGCTACACCTTC; CDR3aa: CASSSTGGLGYGYTF
abundance: -; j_gene: TRBJ2-7; v_gene: TRBV4-2; d_gene: -; CDR3nt: TGTGCCAGCAGCACGCCGGGACTTGCCTACGAGCAGTACTTC; CDR3aa: CASSTPGLAYEQYF
abundance: few; j_gene: TRBJ1-2; v_gene: TRBV6-5; d_gene: -; CDR3nt: TGTGCCAGCACTCCGGGGATCCCCCTCTATGGCTACACCTTC; CDR3aa: CASTPGIPLYGYTF
abundance: once; j_gene: TRBJ2-1; v_gene: TRBV5-4; d_gene: -; CDR3nt: TGTGCCAGCAGCCCCAAAGCGGCAGTGAATGAGCAGTTCTTC; CDR3aa: CASSPKAAVNEQFF
abundance: few; j_gene: TRBJ2-1; v_gene: TRBV5-6; d_gene: -; CDR3nt: TGTGCCAGCAGCTTTCGTTCCGTCAATGAGCAGTTCTTC; CDR3aa: CASSFRSVNEQFF
abundance: -; j_gene: TRBJ1-4; v_gene: TRBV7-9; d_gene: -; CDR3nt: TGTGCCAGCAGCTTAGCGCGGGGTGGTGAAAAACTGTTTTTT; CDR3aa: CASSLARGGEKLFF
abundance: -; j_gene: TRBJ1-4; v_gene: TRBV28; d_gene: -; CDR3nt: TGTGCCAGCAGCTATAGCCGGGAGTCTCTGTTTTTT; CDR3aa: CASSYSRESLFF
abundance: -; j_gene: TRBJ2-1; v_gene: TRBV2; d_gene: -; CDR3nt: TGTGCCAGCAGTCCCCGGGAACCTACGTACAATGAGCAGTTCTTC; CDR3aa: CASSPREPTYNEQFF
abundance: few; j_gene: TRBJ2-3; v_gene: TRBV18; d_gene: -; CDR3nt: TGTGCCAGCTCACCTTTCGGGAGTACCGTTGCAGATACGCAGTATTTT; CDR3aa: CASSPFGSTVADTQYF
abundance: few; j_gene: TRBJ2-3; v_gene: TRBV29-1; d_gene: TRBD2; CDR3nt: TGCAGCGTGCGAACTAGCGCTACTAGCACAGATACGCAGTATTTT; CDR3aa: CSVRTSATSTDTQYF